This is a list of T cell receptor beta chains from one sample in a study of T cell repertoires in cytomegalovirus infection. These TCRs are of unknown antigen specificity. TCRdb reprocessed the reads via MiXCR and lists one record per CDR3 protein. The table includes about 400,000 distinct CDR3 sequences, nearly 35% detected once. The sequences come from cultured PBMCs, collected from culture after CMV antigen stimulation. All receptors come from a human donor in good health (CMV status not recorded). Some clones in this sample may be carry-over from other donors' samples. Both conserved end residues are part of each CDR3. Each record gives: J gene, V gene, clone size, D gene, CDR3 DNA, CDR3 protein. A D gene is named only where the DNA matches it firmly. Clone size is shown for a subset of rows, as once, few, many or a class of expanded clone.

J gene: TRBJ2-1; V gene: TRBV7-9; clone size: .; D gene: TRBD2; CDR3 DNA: TGTGCCAGCAGCTTAGCACGACTAGCGGGATCCGACAATGAGCAGTTCTTC; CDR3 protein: CASSLARLAGSDNEQFF
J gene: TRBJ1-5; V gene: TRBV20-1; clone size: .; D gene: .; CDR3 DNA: TGCAGTGCTAGAGATCTGAAGGGCGGGGATCAGCCCCAGCATTTT; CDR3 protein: CSARDLKGGDQPQHF
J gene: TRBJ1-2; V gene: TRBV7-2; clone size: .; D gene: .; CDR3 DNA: TGTGCCAGCAGCTTAATGACACTTTATGGCTACACCTTC; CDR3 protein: CASSLMTLYGYTF
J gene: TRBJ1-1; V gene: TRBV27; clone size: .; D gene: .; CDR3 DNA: TGTGCCAGCAGTTTCTCACAGCGGCCGAACACTGAAGCTTTCTTT; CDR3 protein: CASSFSQRPNTEAFF
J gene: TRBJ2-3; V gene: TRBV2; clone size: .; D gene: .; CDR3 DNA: TGTGCCAGCAGTGGTGGAGGGCCGGGAGATACGCAGTATTTT; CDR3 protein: CASSGGGPGDTQYF
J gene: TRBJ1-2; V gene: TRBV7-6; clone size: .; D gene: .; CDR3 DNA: TGTGCCAGCAGCTTAGCGGTATGGGGCCGGGCCGGGGATGGCTACACCTTC; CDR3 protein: CASSLAVWGRAGDGYTF
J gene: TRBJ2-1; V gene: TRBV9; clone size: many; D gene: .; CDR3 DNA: TGTGCCAGCAGCGCCGGGACCCAAAGCTACAATGAGCAGTTCTTC; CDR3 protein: CASSAGTQSYNEQFF
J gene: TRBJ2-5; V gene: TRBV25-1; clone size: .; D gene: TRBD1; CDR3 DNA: TGTGCCAGCAGTGAAAGGAACAGGGGGGAGACCCAGTACTTC; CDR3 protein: CASSERNRGETQYF
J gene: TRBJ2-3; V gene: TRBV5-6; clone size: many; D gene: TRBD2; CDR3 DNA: TGTGCCAGCAGCGGTAGCGGGAGAGACTGGGATACGCAGTATTTT; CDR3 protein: CASSGSGRDWDTQYF
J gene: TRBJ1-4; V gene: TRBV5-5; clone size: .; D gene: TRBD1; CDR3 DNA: TGTGCCAGCAGCTTGGCCTTTCGGACAGGGATAGGGAGCACTAATGAAAAACTGTTTTTT; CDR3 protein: CASSLAFRTGIGSTNEKLFF
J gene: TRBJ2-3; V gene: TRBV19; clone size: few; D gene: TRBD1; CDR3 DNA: TGTGCCAGTAGTTCCGGGACAGGGCCAGATACGCAGTATTTT; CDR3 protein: CASSSGTGPDTQYF
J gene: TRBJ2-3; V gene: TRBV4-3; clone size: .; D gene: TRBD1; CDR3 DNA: TGCGCCAGCAGCCAGGGCCCCGACAGGGGGCGAGTAGATACGCAGTATTTT; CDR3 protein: CASSQGPDRGRVDTQYF
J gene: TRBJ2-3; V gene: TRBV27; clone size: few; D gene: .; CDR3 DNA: TGTGCCAGCAGCCTTGGCGTACCCACAGATACGCAGTATTTT; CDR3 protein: CASSLGVPTDTQYF
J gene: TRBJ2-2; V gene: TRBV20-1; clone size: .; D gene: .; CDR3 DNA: TGCAGTGTTCGGGGGACTTACACCGGGGAGCTGTTTTTT; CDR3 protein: CSVRGTYTGELFF
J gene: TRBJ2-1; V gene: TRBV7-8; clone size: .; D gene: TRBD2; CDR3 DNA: TGTGCCAGCAGCGACCCCCTAACGAAGCGGGAGTTCTACAATGAGCAGTTCTTC; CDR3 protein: CASSDPLTKREFYNEQFF
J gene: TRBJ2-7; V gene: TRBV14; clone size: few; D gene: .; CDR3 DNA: TGTGCCAGCAGCCAAGATCAGGGGCCCTACGAGCAGTACTTC; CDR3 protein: CASSQDQGPYEQYF
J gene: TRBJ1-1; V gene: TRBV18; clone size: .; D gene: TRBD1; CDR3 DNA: TGTGCCAGCTCACCACGGTCAGGGGGAGGTACTGAAGCTTTCTTT; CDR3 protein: CASSPRSGGGTEAFF
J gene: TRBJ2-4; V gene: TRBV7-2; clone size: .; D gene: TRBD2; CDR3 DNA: TGTGCCAGCAGCCCAGCGGGGAGCGCCATTCAGTACTTC; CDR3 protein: CASSPAGSAIQYF
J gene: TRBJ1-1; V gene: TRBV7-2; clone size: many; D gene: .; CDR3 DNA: TGTGCCAGCAGCTTAGTTGGGAATGCGAACACTGAAGCTTTCTTT; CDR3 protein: CASSLVGNANTEAFF
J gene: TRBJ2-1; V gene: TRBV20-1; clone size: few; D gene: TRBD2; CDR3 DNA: TGCAGTGCTAGAGATTTGAGGACTAGCGAGCGGGGCTACAATGAGCAGTTCTTC; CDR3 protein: CSARDLRTSERGYNEQFF
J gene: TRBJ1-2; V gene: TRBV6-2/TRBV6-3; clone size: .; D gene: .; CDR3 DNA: TGTGCCAGCAGACCCCTCGGAAACCTTGGGGGCTACACCTTC; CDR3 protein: CASRPLGNLGGYTF
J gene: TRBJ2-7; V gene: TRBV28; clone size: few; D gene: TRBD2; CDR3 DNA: TGTGCCAGCAGTTTTAATGGCGGGAGGGCCGGAGAGCAGTACTTC; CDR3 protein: CASSFNGGRAGEQYF
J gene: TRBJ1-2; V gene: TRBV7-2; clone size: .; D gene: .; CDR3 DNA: TGTGCCAGCAGCTTAACGCCAACTAACTATGGCTACACCTTC; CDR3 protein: CASSLTPTNYGYTF
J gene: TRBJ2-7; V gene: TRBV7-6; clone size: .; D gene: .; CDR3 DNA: TGTGCCAGCAGCTTAGCCCCAGGGGGTATGACGGGAGGCTCCTACGAGCAGTACTTC; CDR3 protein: CASSLAPGGMTGGSYEQYF
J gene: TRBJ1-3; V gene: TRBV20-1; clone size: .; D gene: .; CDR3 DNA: TGCAGTGCTGCCGGGACAACTGGAGGAAACACCATATATTTT; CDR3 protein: CSAAGTTGGNTIYF
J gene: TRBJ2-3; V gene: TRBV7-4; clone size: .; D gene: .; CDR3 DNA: TGTGCCAGCAGCCCCCCAGCGGGCAGGGGGAAAAACACAGATACGCAGTATTTT; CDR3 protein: CASSPPAGRGKNTDTQYF
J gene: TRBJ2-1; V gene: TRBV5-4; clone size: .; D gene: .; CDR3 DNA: TGTGCCAGCAGCTTGAGTACGACAGAGCAGTTCTTC; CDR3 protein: CASSLSTTEQFF
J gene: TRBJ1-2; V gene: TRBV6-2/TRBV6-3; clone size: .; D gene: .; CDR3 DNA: TGTGCCAGCAGCGTGACCGGGGATTGGAGGGGCTACACCTTC; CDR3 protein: CASSVTGDWRGYTF
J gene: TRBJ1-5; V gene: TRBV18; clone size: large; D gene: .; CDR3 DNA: TGTGCCAGCTCACCATCCGGGGATCAGCCCCAGCATTTT; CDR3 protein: CASSPSGDQPQHF
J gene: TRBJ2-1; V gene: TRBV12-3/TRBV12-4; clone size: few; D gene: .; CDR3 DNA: TGTGCCAGCAGTTTATCCCTCAAGGCAGAGCAGTTCTTC; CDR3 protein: CASSLSLKAEQFF
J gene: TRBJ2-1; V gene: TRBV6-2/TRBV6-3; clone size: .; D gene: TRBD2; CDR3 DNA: TGTGCCAGCAGTACCGGGACTAGCGGAGCAGATGAGCAGTTCTTC; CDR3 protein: CASSTGTSGADEQFF
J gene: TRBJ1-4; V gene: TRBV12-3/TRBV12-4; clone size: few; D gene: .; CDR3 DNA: TGTGCCAGCAGTCCGGGAGGCTTAACTAATGAAAAACTGTTTTTT; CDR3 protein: CASSPGGLTNEKLFF
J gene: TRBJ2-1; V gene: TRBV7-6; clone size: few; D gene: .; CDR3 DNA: TGTGCCAGCCAAGGGCGAGAACTTAAGAATGAGCAGTTCTTC; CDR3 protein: CASQGRELKNEQFF
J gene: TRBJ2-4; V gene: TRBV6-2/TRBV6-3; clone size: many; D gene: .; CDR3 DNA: TGTGCCAGCAGTCTCGACAGCGCCAAAAACATTCAGTACTTC; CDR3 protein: CASSLDSAKNIQYF
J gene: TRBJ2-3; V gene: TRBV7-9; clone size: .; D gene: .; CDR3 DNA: TGTGCCAGCAGCATACCACCGACAGATACGCAGTATTTT; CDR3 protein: CASSIPPTDTQYF
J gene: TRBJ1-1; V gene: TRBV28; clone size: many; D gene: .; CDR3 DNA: TGTGCCAGCAGTTCGTCGAACAGGGAAACTTTCTTT; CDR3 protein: CASSSSNRETFF
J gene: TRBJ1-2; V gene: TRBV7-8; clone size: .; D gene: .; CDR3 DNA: TGTGCCAGCAGCCGGTGGGAGGGCACCTCTACCTATGGCTACACCTTC; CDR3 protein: CASSRWEGTSTYGYTF
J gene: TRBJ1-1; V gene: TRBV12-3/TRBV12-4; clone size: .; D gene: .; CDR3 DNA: TGTGCCAGCAGTTTTGAGGGCTTGGACACTGAAGCTTTCTTT; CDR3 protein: CASSFEGLDTEAFF